The 31 T cell receptor beta chains below all came from one sample that was sequenced in a study of graft-versus-host responses after intestinal transplantation (dated by TCRdb to about 2021). What these receptors recognize is not known. Library creation used the immunoSEQ multiplex PCR assay. What TCRdb holds here is the immuneACCESS table cut down to in-frame rearrangements. Part of the clones is not present; checked against another copy, under half of the missing clones reflect an unresolved V gene, and the others are unexplained. The sample yields about 70,000 clones; approximately 96% were counted once. Around 0.53% of the sample belongs to the ten largest clones. The time point label corresponds to: cells obtained before transplantation from donor or recipient. The sequenced sample was unstimulated CD8+ T cells sorted from spleen or lymph node cells, obtained before intestinal transplant. The receptors derive from a human donor who received an intestinal transplant.

The chain links TRBV6-5 to TRBJ1-1; no reliable D call. V gave up 4 bases and J gave up 7 bases, with 13 bases separating them. The CDR3 totals 13 residues. The V gene's germline CDR1 is MNHEY and CDR2 SVGAGI. CDR3 DNA sequence: TGTGCCAGCAGTTTAGGGCCCAATGTTGAAGCTTTCTTT. Translation gives CASSLGPNVEAFF.

The chain combines TRBV7-8 with TRBJ2-7; D gene unclear. This CDR3 region has 11 residues. Looked up from germline, CDR1 is SGHVS and CDR2 is FQNEAQ. Deletions cut 4 bases from V and 6 bases from J, with 7 bases between. The CDR3 DNA reads as TGTGCCAGCAGCTCCCGGTTCGAGCAGTACTTC. It specifies CASSSRFEQYF.

The gene calls are TRBV28 and TRBJ2-7; D gene unclear. Trimming stripped 10 bases from V and 2 bases from J, with 9 bases between. The germline CDR1 and CDR2 sequences are MDHEN and SYDVKM. This CDR3 region has 11 residues. The CDR3 coding sequence is TGTGCCACCTCAAGCCCCTACGAGCAGTACTTC. This translates into CATSSPYEQYF.

The rearrangement joins TRBV7-2 to TRBJ2-1; possible D gene TRBD2, 6 bases. Trimming took off 4 bases at V and 13 bases at J, with 26 bases between the two ends. The CDR3 covers 16 residues. The germline V gene encodes CDR1 SGHTA and CDR2 FQGNSA. DNA for the CDR3: TGTGCCAGCAGCTCCTGGGCGGGGCTGGTGGGTTATGGTCAGTTCTTC. Translation gives CASSSWAGLVGYGQFF.

The chain joins TRBV10-2 to TRBJ2-1; tentatively, D is TRBD1 or TRBD2 (5 bases each). The V and J ends lost 2 bases and 2 bases respectively, with 10 bases between them. The germline V gene encodes CDR1 WSHSY and CDR2 SAAADI. The CDR3 spans 15 residues. The CDR3 DNA reads as TGCGCCAGCAGTGAGGCGTCGGGGCCCTACAATGAGCAGTTCTTC. This codes for CASSEASGPYNEQFF.

V gene TRBV5-6 combines with J gene TRBJ2-1; 9 positions match TRBD1. With 3 bases clipped from V and 8 bases from J, the junction kept 9 bases outside the gene matches. This CDR3 has 15 residues. Germline V gives CDR1 SGHDT, CDR2 YYEEEE. The CDR3: CASSSIDRGRDEQFF. The CDR3 DNA reads TGTGCCAGCAGCTCGATCGACAGGGGGAGGGATGAGCAGTTCTTC.

V and J are TRBV7-7 and TRBJ2-1; 7 positions agree with TRBD2. Germline V lookup: CDR1 SSHAT, CDR2 FNYEAQ (reference sequence). With 1 base clipped from V and 2 bases from J, the junction kept 2 bases outside the gene matches. The CDR3 is 15 amino acids. The CDR3 loop reads CASSLVGGAYNEQFF. The CDR3 DNA follows: TGTGCCAGCAGCTTAGTTGGGGGGGCCTACAATGAGCAGTTCTTC. The complete variable domain, with remaining parts taken from reference TRBV7-7 and TRBJ2-1, reads GAGVSQSPRYKVTKRGQDVTLRCDPISSHATLYWYQQALGQGPEFLTYFNYEAQPDKSGLPSDRFSAERPEGSISTLTIQRTEQRDSAMYRCASSLVGGAYNEQFFGPGTRLTVL.

The chain joins TRBV27 to TRBJ1-1; TRBD1 might be the D (6 bases). Trimming removed 2 bases at V and 0 bases at J, with 7 bases between. Germline CDR1 and CDR2: MNHEY and SMNVEV (reference sequence). The CDR3 has 14 amino acids. The CDR3 here is CASSLGGLNTEAFF. As DNA, the CDR3 is TGTGCCAGCAGTTTAGGGGGGCTGAACACTGAAGCTTTCTTT.

The CDR3 loop reads CASSPRGRTGVDGYTF. The CDR3 DNA sequence: TGCGCCAGCAGCCCTCGTGGTCGGACAGGGGTTGATGGCTACACCTTC. The rearrangement uses TRBV4-1 and TRBJ1-2; 9 nucleotides match TRBD1. Germline CDR1 reads MGHRA; CDR2 reads YSYEKL. The CDR3 totals 16 residues. The junction had 12 bases not matched to a gene; V was cut back by 4 bases and J by 6 bases.

This clone is a singleton in its sample. The chain carries TRBV11-2 and TRBJ2-2, with 8 positions matching TRBD2. V was pared by 3 bases and J by 6 bases, with 12 bases of the junction left unmatched. CDR1 is SGHAT, CDR2 FQNNGV, per germline. This CDR3 comprises 17 residues. The CDR3 DNA reads as TGTGCCAGCAGCTTCTGGCCGGGACTAGAAATTTCCGGGGAGCTGTTTTTT. Translated: CASSFWPGLEISGELFF. The entire variable domain, with the rest obtained from reference TRBV11-2 and TRBJ2-2, is as follows: EAGVAQSPRYKIIEKRQSVAFWCNPISGHATLYWYQQILGQGPKLLIQFQNNGVVDDSQLPKDRFSAERLKGVDSTLKIQPAKLEDSAVYLCASSFWPGLEISGELFFGEGSRLTVL.

The rearrangement links TRBV9 to TRBJ1-1; D perhaps matches TRBD1 (5 bases). Germline V gene data show CDR1 as SGDLS and CDR2 as YYNGEE. The CDR3 sequence is 15 residues long. Trimming removed 3 bases at V and 6 bases at J, with 18 bases between. CDR3 bases: TGTGCCAGCAGCGGCGCGGGCGGGGGGGTACCTGAAGCTTTCTTT. Its protein is CASSGAGGGVPEAFF.

The chain has TRBV5-6 and TRBJ2-7; the D is unclear. The germline CDR1 and CDR2 sequences are SGHDT and YYEEEE. Between the trimmed V and J ends, which lost 1 base and 2 bases, there was a span of 10 bases. The CDR3 loop spans 14 amino acids. CDR3 nucleotides: TGTGCCAGCAGCTTGACATCTCCGGCCTACGAGCAGTACTTC. Its protein product is CASSLTSPAYEQYF. Supplemented by reference TRBV5-6 and TRBJ2-7, the full variable domain reads DAGVTQSPTHLIKTRGQQVTLRCSPKSGHDTVSWYQQALGQGPQFIFQYYEEEERQRGNFPDRFSGHQFPNYSSELNVNALLLGDSALYLCASSLTSPAYEQYFGPGTRLTVT.

This chain joins TRBV5-6 and TRBJ1-2; TRBD1 agrees at 8 bases. Germline CDR1 and CDR2: SGHDT and YYEEEE. The CDR3 loop spans 14 amino acids. V was pared by 3 bases and J by 3 bases, with 4 bases of the junction left unmatched. The CDR3 sequence is CASSWEDRDYGYTF. CDR3 sequence (DNA): TGTGCCAGCAGCTGGGAGGACAGGGACTATGGCTACACCTTC.

The chain carries TRBV9 and TRBJ2-5; tentatively, D is TRBD2 (6 bases). The V end lost 4 bases, the J end lost 3 bases, and 13 bases lay between the germline ends. Germline V lookup: CDR1 SGDLS, CDR2 YYNGEE. CDR3 length: 14 amino acids. CDR3 residues: CASSSYSGKETQYF. CDR3 coding DNA: TGTGCCAGCAGCTCCTATAGCGGAAAAGAGACCCAGTACTTC.

The chain combines TRBV5-1 with TRBJ2-7; 7 bases fit TRBD1. Germline V lookup: CDR1 SGHRS, CDR2 YFSETQ. The CDR3 is made up of 14 amino acids. V gave up 1 base and J gave up 5 bases; unmatched junction bases: 6. The CDR3 loop reads CASSLSQGVHEQYF. In nucleotides, the CDR3 is TGCGCCAGCAGCTTGTCGCAGGGGGTCCACGAGCAGTACTTC.

The chain recombines TRBV7-9 with TRBJ2-3; D unclear. The CDR3 spans 14 residues. V lost 2 bases and J lost 4, with 10 bases in between. Per the germline V gene, CDR1 is SEHNR and CDR2 is FQNEAQ (reference sequence). The CDR3 bases are TGTGCCAGCAGCTTAAGCCTAGGCGCAGATACGCAGTATTTT. This codes for CASSLSLGADTQYF.

CDR3 sequence: CASSYPGQGPYEQYF. CDR3 sequence (DNA): TGTGCCAGCAGTTACCCGGGACAGGGGCCCTACGAGCAGTACTTC. The rearrangement links TRBV6-6 to TRBJ2-7; TRBD1 agrees at 10 bases. Trimming removed 2 bases from V and 2 bases from J; junction bases left unmatched: 3. CDR1 and CDR2 from the germline V gene are MNHNY and SVGAGI (reference sequence). The length of the CDR3 is 15 residues.

The rearrangement links TRBV27 to TRBJ2-1; TRBD2 is a possible D gene (6 bases). The V gene lost 5 bases and the J gene lost 2 bases, with 13 bases spanning the gap. Germline loops: CDR1 MNHEY, CDR2 SMNVEV (reference sequence). This CDR3 region has 15 residues. The CDR3 region is CASSPPGVPYNEQFF. The CDR3 bases are TGTGCCAGCAGTCCCCCGGGGGTCCCCTACAATGAGCAGTTCTTC.

The chain links TRBV27 to TRBJ1-6, with a possible D match to TRBD1 (5 bases). The CDR3 is made up of 16 amino acids. The germline CDR1 and CDR2 sequences are MNHEY and SMNVEV (reference sequence). Trimming removed 6 bases at V and 5 bases at J, with 17 bases between. The CDR3: CASSPSGGTHNSPLHF. The CDR3 coding sequence is TGTGCCAGCAGCCCCTCCGGAGGGACCCATAATTCACCCCTCCACTTT.

The CDR3 region has the DNA TGTGCCAGTAGTATAGGGCTGAAAAAAGTATCCTACGAGCAGTACTTC. Translation gives CASSIGLKKVSYEQYF. The genes are TRBV19 and TRBJ2-7; no reliable D call. The ends were cut back, 1 base at V and 1 base at J, with 14 bases in the middle. Germline V gene data show CDR1 as LNHDA and CDR2 as SQIVND (reference sequence). The CDR3 runs 16 residues.

The V call is TRBV5-8, the J call TRBJ2-1; D gene ambiguous. In germline, CDR1 is SGHTS, CDR2 YDEGEE. The V end was cut by 0 bases, the J end by 5 bases, with 18 bases between. The CDR3 consists of 17 residues. In DNA form, the CDR3 reads TGTGCCAGCAGCTTGGCCGAAGGGCCCGCCCGTAACAATGAGCAGTTCTTC. Amino acid sequence: CASSLAEGPARNNEQFF.

CDR3 region: CASSRYCRGSGANYGYTF. The CDR3 DNA is TGCGCCAGCAGCCGTTACTGCAGGGGATCCGGGGCTAACTATGGCTACACCTTC. This rearrangement joins TRBV5-1 to TRBJ1-2, with D possibly TRBD1 on 6 matching bases. The CDR3 contains 18 residues. V lost 4 bases, J lost 0 bases, and 22 bases lay in between. Germline values: CDR1 SGHRS, CDR2 YFSETQ.

CDR3 amino acids: CASSLSLRNEQFF. The CDR3 nucleotides are TGTGCCAGCAGTTTATCGCTTCGCAATGAGCAGTTCTTC. The chain joins TRBV28 to TRBJ2-1; D call uncertain. The CDR3 covers 13 residues. Germline-derived CDR1 and CDR2 are MDHEN and SYDVKM. The V end lost 1 base, the J end lost 6 bases, and 7 bases lay between the germline ends.

The chain recombines TRBV4-1 with TRBJ2-7; D tentatively reads TRBD1 or TRBD2 (6 bases each). The V gene's germline CDR1 is MGHRA and CDR2 YSYEKL. V lost 1 base and J 4 bases, leaving 14 bases between the germline ends. The CDR3 has 15 amino acids. The CDR3 loop is CASSQVPGAQYEQYF. The DNA of the CDR3 is TGCGCCAGCAGCCAAGTCCCGGGGGCGCAATACGAGCAGTACTTC.

This chain links TRBV10-3 with TRBJ2-7; D unresolved. V lost 10 bases and J 3 bases, leaving 10 bases between the germline ends. Germline V gives CDR1 ENHRY, CDR2 SYGVKD. The CDR3 runs to 11 residues. The CDR3 DNA is TGTGCCACGGCAGGTGGCTACGAGCAGTACTTC. It yields the protein CATAGGYEQYF.

The CDR3 coding sequence is TGTGCCATCAGTTTAATGGGAGAGGGGGTTGGGAATACGCAGTATTTT. Its translation is CAISLMGEGVGNTQYF. The chain carries TRBV10-3 and TRBJ2-3, with a possible D match to TRBD1 (6 bases). Trimming removed 5 bases at V and 7 bases at J, with 22 bases between. The CDR3 extends over 16 amino acids. CDR1 and CDR2 (germline): ENHRY, SYGVKD.

As concerns this clone: At the DNA level, this CDR3 is encoded by other sequences in the same sample as well. The CDR3 DNA is TGTGCCATCAGTGCCGACTCTTATAGCAATCAGCCCCAGCATTTT. Its translation is CAISADSYSNQPQHF. The chain recombines TRBV10-3 with TRBJ1-5; the D is unclear. The CDR3 runs to 15 residues. Germline V gives CDR1 ENHRY, CDR2 SYGVKD. The V and J ends lost 4 bases and 0 bases respectively, with 10 bases between them.

The sample holds one count of this clone. This chain links TRBV9 with TRBJ2-5, with D hard to call. V dropped 0 bases and J dropped 1 base, with 7 bases sitting between them. The CDR3 covers 14 residues. Germline assignment: CDR1 SGDLS and CDR2 YYNGEE. CDR3 in DNA: TGTGCCAGCAGCGTAGGGCAGTCCCAAGAGACCCAGTACTTC. Protein sequence: CASSVGQSQETQYF.

The V gene is TRBV28, the J gene TRBJ2-7; 14 bases map to TRBD2. Trimming cost V 3 bases and J 5 bases; bases outside gene matches: 15. CDR1 is MDHEN and CDR2 is SYDVKM in the germline V gene. CDR3 length equals 19 residues. In DNA form, the CDR3 reads TGTGCCAGCAGTTTGCCATACTTGGGACTAGCGGGGGATCGAGACGAGCAGTACTTC. As protein: CASSLPYLGLAGDRDEQYF.

J is TRBJ2-7 and V is TRBV27; perhaps TRBD2 as D (5 bases). Germline CDR1 MNHEY, CDR2 SMNVEV (reference sequence). Trimming removed 2 bases at V and 1 base at J, with 12 bases between. The CDR3 spans 15 residues. Here the CDR3 DNA reads TGTGCCAGCAGTTTACTCGCGAGCGGTTCCTACGAGCAGTACTTC. This sequence encodes CASSLLASGSYEQYF.

The rearrangement links TRBV13 to TRBJ1-3; D is uncertain. Trimming removed 1 base at V and 4 bases at J, with 8 bases between. This CDR3 spans 14 amino acids. Per germline, CDR1 PRHDT and CDR2 FYEKMQ (reference sequence). Here the CDR3 DNA reads TGTGCCAGCAGCTTAGCCGTCTCCGGAAACACCATATATTTT. It specifies CASSLAVSGNTIYF.